Listed below are T cell receptor beta chains from one sample, sequenced in a study of blood T cell repertoires in COVID-19. The method was immunoSEQ multiplex PCR; TCRdb's version includes in-frame clones alone and lacks a portion of them. In the table there are over 200,000 clones, approximately 89% of which are singletons. The sample consisted of PBMCs or T cells enriched from blood (not recorded which). Receptor source: a woman in her thirties or forties with acute COVID-19. Both conserved end residues are part of each CDR3. Each record gives: CDR3 length, V gene, J gene, CDR3 protein.

cdr3_length: 18; v_call: TRBV4-2; j_call: TRBJ1-2; cdr3_aa: CASSQVAVRAGEFYGYTF
cdr3_length: 13; v_call: TRBV19; j_call: TRBJ2-3; cdr3_aa: CASSTRATDTQYF
cdr3_length: 16; v_call: TRBV3-1/TRBV3-2; j_call: TRBJ2-4; cdr3_aa: CASSSTSAGPANIQYF
cdr3_length: 15; v_call: TRBV9; j_call: TRBJ2-3; cdr3_aa: CASSLEGLRTDTQYF
cdr3_length: 14; v_call: TRBV19; j_call: TRBJ2-5; cdr3_aa: CASSNRGRQETQYF
cdr3_length: 15; v_call: TRBV19; j_call: TRBJ2-1; cdr3_aa: CASSNGWRDYNEQFF
cdr3_length: 15; v_call: TRBV7-2; j_call: TRBJ2-1; cdr3_aa: CASSLNTGVGNEQFF
cdr3_length: 17; v_call: TRBV19; j_call: TRBJ1-5; cdr3_aa: CASSPGQGSRSNQPQHF
cdr3_length: 14; v_call: TRBV6-5; j_call: TRBJ1-1; cdr3_aa: CASSYQGAGNEAFF
cdr3_length: 15; v_call: TRBV18; j_call: TRBJ1-5; cdr3_aa: CASSPDQGLNQPQHF
cdr3_length: 14; v_call: TRBV10-1; j_call: TRBJ2-3; cdr3_aa: CASSRDRGADTQYF
cdr3_length: 16; v_call: TRBV6-4; j_call: TRBJ2-2; cdr3_aa: CASSSTGGRGAGELFF
cdr3_length: 16; v_call: TRBV29-1; j_call: TRBJ2-5; cdr3_aa: CSAGTSGRPIQETQYF
cdr3_length: 14; v_call: TRBV21-1; j_call: TRBJ1-6; cdr3_aa: CASSTGTVASPLHF
cdr3_length: 14; v_call: TRBV2; j_call: TRBJ1-1; cdr3_aa: CASSAQGMNTEAFF
cdr3_length: 14; v_call: TRBV9; j_call: TRBJ1-3; cdr3_aa: CASSQAGPGNTIYF
cdr3_length: 16; v_call: TRBV2; j_call: TRBJ1-3; cdr3_aa: CASSEQGASSGNTIYF
cdr3_length: 14; v_call: TRBV5-5; j_call: TRBJ2-7; cdr3_aa: CASSFRGGVYEQYF
cdr3_length: 12; v_call: TRBV30; j_call: TRBJ2-7; cdr3_aa: CAWGQGTYEQYF
cdr3_length: 12; v_call: TRBV9; j_call: TRBJ2-2; cdr3_aa: CASTFDTGELFF
cdr3_length: 15; v_call: TRBV5-4; j_call: TRBJ2-1; cdr3_aa: CASSGTGTSVNEQFF
cdr3_length: 15; v_call: TRBV5-4; j_call: TRBJ2-7; cdr3_aa: CASSLELAGSYEQYF
cdr3_length: 14; v_call: TRBV4-3; j_call: TRBJ1-2; cdr3_aa: CASSQGQVRYGYTF
cdr3_length: 15; v_call: TRBV18; j_call: TRBJ2-5; cdr3_aa: CASSRQGKGQETQYF
cdr3_length: 15; v_call: TRBV19; j_call: TRBJ2-5; cdr3_aa: CASSILWGGGETQYF
cdr3_length: 11; v_call: TRBV10-1; j_call: TRBJ2-3; cdr3_aa: CASSQGNTQYF
cdr3_length: 15; v_call: TRBV7-9; j_call: TRBJ1-5; cdr3_aa: CASSSGDRGYQPQHF